Here is one TCR beta chain with its context. Antigen: not known. Once RNA had been extracted, it was reverse transcribed into cDNA to act as the sequencing template. Profiling relied on immunoSEQ multiplex PCR, and the TCRdb table lists in-frame clones only, not all of them. The table includes over 100,000 clones, roughly 50% detected once. The record originates from a study of CD8+ T cells in alopecia areata. Study observations and caveats: It was lesional scalp, especially alopecia totalis/universalis, that showed higher clonality than normal scalp.

The CDR3 extends over 13 amino acids. Germline V gene data show CDR1 as SEHNR and CDR2 as FQNEAQ (reference sequence). V lost 2 bases and J 7 bases, leaving 12 bases between the germline ends. Alopecia areata patients provided lesional scalp punch biopsies and peripheral blood, both collected for the study. Material: CD8+ T cells sorted from blood, obtained at week 0. This TCR came from a human donor with alopecia areata. The chain is built from TRBV7-9 and TRBJ2-7; perhaps TRBD1 as D (6 bases). Here the CDR3 DNA reads TGTGCCAGCAGCTTATACAGGGCACAAGAGCAGTACTTC. Amino acids: CASSLYRAQEQYF.